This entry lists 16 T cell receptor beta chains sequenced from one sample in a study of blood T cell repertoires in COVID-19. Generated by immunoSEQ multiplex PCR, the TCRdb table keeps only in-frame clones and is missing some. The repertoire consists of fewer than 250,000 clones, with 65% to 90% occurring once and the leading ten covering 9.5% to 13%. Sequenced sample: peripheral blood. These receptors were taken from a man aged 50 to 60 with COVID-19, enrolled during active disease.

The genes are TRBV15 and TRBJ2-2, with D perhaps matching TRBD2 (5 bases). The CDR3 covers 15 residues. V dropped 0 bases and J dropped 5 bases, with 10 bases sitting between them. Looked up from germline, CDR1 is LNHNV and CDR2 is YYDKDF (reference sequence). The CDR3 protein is CATSRDRLATGELFF. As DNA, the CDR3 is TGTGCCACCAGCAGAGACCGCCTAGCAACCGGGGAGCTGTTTTTT.

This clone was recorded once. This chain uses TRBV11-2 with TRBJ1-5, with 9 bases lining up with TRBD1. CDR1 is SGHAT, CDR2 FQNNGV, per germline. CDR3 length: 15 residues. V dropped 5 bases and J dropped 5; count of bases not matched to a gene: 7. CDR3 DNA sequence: TGTGCCAGCAGCAACTCGGGACAGGGCGATCAGCCCCAGCATTTT. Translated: CASSNSGQGDQPQHF. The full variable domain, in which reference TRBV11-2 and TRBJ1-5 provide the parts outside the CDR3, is EAGVAQSPRYKIIEKRQSVAFWCNPISGHATLYWYQQILGQGPKLLIQFQNNGVVDDSQLPKDRFSAERLKGVDSTLKIQPAKLEDSAVYLCASSNSGQGDQPQHFGDGTRLSIL.

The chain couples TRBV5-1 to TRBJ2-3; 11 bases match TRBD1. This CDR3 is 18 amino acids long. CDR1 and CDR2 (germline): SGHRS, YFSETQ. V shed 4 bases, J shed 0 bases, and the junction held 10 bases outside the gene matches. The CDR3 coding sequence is TGCGCCAGCAGCACGGGGACAGGGGGTGATACTAGCACAGATACGCAGTATTTT. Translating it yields CASSTGTGGDTSTDTQYF.

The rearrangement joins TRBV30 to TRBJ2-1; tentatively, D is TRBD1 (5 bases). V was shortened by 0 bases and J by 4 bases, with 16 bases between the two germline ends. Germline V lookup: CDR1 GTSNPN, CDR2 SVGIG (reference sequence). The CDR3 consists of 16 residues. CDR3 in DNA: TGTGCCTGGAGTGTAGGCCTTGGGGCCCCTTACAATGAGCAGTTCTTC. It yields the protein CAWSVGLGAPYNEQFF.

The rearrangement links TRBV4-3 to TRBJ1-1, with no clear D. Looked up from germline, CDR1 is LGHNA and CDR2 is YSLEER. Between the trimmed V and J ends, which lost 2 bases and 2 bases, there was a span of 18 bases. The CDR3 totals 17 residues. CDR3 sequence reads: CASSQSPGRAQNTEAFF. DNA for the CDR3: TGCGCCAGCAGCCAATCCCCGGGGAGGGCCCAAAACACTGAAGCTTTCTTT.

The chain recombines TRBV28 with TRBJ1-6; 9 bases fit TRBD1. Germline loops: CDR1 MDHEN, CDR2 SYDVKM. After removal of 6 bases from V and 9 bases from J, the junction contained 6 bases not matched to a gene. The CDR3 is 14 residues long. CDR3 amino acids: CASRTGQGISPLHF. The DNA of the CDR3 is TGTGCCAGCAGGACGGGACAGGGAATTTCACCCCTCCACTTT.

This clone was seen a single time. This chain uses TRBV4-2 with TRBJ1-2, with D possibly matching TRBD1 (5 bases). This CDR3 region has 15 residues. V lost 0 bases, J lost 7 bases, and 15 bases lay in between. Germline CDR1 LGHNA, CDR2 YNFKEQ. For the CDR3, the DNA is TGTGCCAGCAGCCAAGAAAGTGGCCAGGGCTTTGGCTACACCTTC. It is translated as CASSQESGQGFGYTF.

This chain's CDR3 is CASTSLAKPYEQYF. The CDR3 nucleotides are TGTGCCAGCACCTCCCTAGCGAAGCCCTACGAGCAGTACTTC. J is TRBJ2-7 and V is TRBV5-4; TRBD2 is a possible D gene (6 bases). CDR1 and CDR2 from the germline V gene are SGHNT and YYREEE (reference sequence). With 6 bases removed from V and 2 bases from J, the gap between germline ends came to 15 bases. CDR3 length: 14 residues.

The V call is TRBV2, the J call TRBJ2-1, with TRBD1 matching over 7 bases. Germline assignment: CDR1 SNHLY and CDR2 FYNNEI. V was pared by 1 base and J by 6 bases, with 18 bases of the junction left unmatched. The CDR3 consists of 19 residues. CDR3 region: CASSEEDPRSEGARNEQFF. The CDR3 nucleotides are TGTGCCAGCAGTGAAGAAGACCCCCGTTCAGAGGGGGCGCGCAATGAGCAGTTCTTC. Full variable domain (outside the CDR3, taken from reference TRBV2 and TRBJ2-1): EPEVTQTPSHQVTQMGQEVILRCVPISNHLYFYWYRQILGQKVEFLVSFYNNEISEKSEIFDDQFSVERPDGSNFTLKIRSTKLEDSAMYFCASSEEDPRSEGARNEQFFGPGTRLTVL.

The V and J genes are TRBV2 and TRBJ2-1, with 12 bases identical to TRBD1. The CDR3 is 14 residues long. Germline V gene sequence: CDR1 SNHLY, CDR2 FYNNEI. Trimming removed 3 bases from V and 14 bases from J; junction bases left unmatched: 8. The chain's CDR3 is CASSEEEGTGGKFF. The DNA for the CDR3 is TGTGCCAGCAGTGAGGAGGAGGGGACAGGGGGCAAGTTCTTC.

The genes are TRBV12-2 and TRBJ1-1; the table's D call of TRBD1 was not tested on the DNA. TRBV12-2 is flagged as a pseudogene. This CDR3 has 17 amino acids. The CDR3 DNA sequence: TGTGCAAGTCGCTTCCCGGGACATGGACTGATGAACACTGAAGCTTTCTTT. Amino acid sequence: CASRFPGHGLMNTEAFF.

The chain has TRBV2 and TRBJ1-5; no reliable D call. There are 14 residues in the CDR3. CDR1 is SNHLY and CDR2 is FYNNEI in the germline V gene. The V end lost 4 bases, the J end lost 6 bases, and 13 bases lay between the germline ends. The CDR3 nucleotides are TGTGCCAGCAGTGTAAGCCCGGGTGGTCAGCCCCAGCATTTT. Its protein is CASSVSPGGQPQHF.

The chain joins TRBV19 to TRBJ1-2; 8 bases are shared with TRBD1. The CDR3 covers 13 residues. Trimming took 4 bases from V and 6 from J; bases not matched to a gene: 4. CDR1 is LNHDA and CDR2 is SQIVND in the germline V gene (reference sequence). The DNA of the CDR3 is TGTGCCAGTAGTAGGGGACAGGCCGATGGCTACACCTTC. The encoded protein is CASSRGQADGYTF.

CDR3 in DNA: TGTGCCAGCTCAGACCGTGGGGGACATGGGCTAGCGGGAAACAATGAGCAGTTCTTC. This codes for CASSDRGGHGLAGNNEQFF. The chain has TRBV18 and TRBJ2-1, with 9 bases fitting TRBD2. Germline values: CDR1 KGHSH, CDR2 LQKENI. The CDR3 spans 19 residues. Trimming cost V 5 bases and J 5 bases; bases outside gene matches: 19.

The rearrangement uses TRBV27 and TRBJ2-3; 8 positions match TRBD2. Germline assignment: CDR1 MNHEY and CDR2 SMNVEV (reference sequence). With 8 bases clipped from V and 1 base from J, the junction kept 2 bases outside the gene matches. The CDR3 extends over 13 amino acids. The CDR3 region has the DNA TGTGCCAGCGGGACTAGAGGCACAGATACGCAGTATTTT. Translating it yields CASGTRGTDTQYF.

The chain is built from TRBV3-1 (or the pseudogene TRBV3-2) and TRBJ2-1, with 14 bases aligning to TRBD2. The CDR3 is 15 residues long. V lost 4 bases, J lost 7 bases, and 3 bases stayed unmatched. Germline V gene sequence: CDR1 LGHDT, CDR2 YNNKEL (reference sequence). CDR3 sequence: CASSPGLAGVNEQFF. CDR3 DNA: TGTGCCAGCAGCCCGGGACTAGCGGGAGTAAATGAGCAGTTCTTC.